This TCR beta chain emerged from a study of blood T cells in healthy people across ages (dated by TCRdb to 2013 to 2016). About the study as a whole: In model experiments, roughly one uniquely barcoded TCR beta cDNA molecule per two T cells was captured by template switching. The study measured age-related changes in TCR beta repertoire diversity using deep sequencing normalized with unique cDNA molecular identifiers. The donors were split into four age groups: young (average 16 years), middle-aged (more than 35), aged (more than 60) and long-lived (under 90). To avoid experimental bias, donors of different ages were spread randomly across the sequencing lanes. The study analyzed two additional independent replicas of 1 million unique cDNA reads from the same blood draw for two donors, one aged 18 to 30 and one aged 80 or older.

Library method: 5' RACE. The instrument was an Illumina HiSeq 2500. A second 7 to 11 cycle PCR used a sample-barcoded 5' primer and a J-beta primer mix. A unique molecular identifier was introduced onto each TCR beta cDNA molecule by a template-switch 5' adaptor carrying 12 random nucleotides. Each sample yielded at least 2.5 million CDR3-containing paired-end reads. First-strand cDNA synthesis was performed from all RNA using the Mint cDNA synthesis kit, with priming by a TRBC-specific oligonucleotide. Following uracil-DNA glycosylase treatment, a first 18-cycle PCR with universal primers M1SS and BC2_uni_R was performed on all cDNA. In the source study's methods: For normalization, 1 million high-quality reads were randomly selected from each sample, with every read carrying a distinct molecular identifier. Reads with shared molecular identifiers were discarded instead of being binned into consensus sequences. CDR3 identification, clonotype clustering and error correction used MiTCR with a Q25 quality threshold and the strictest error-elimination algorithm. A nonparametric unseen species model with Euler transformation was used to estimate a lower bound on total TCR beta diversity. Using fastp at Q25 and MiXCR, TCRdb reprocessed the public reads and kept productive beta chains. Duplicate CDR3 protein sequences are folded into a single record with the most common DNA and genes. The V and J calls come from TCRdb's annotation, not from the publication. The sample yields 600,000 to 1,000,000 distinct CDR3 sequences; nearly 60% were counted once. The ten largest clones capture approximately 21% of the sample.

The donors were 40 or so Caucasian individuals from Russia, aged roughly 6 to 100 years, who were systemically healthy. Each donor gave 8 to 10 milliliters of peripheral blood, drawn into EDTA-treated Vacutainer tubes. Ficoll-Paque density-gradient centrifugation was used to isolate PBMCs, with at least 6.5 million per sample. Total RNA, at least 5.5 micrograms per sample, was extracted from PBMCs with Trizol reagent. For every donor, flow cytometry on a PBMC aliquot measured the percentage of naive CD45RAhigh/CD27high T cells. Including cysteine and phenylalanine, the CDR3 has 8 amino acids. Kept here is only the CDR3 DNA, which spans 24 bases and is read in frame from base 1. Taken from the germline V gene, the CDR1 and CDR2 loops are SQVTM and ANQGSEA. The junction carries 8 bases between V and J, which are trimmed by 7 bases and 11 bases respectively. As concerns this clonotype: Its recognized antigen is unknown. No per-base quality is available; no much larger clone lies one base away.

Results and caveats for the whole study, not just this receptor: Observed TCR beta diversity per million T cells fell roughly linearly with age, and a significant reduction was already apparent by age around 40. The percentage of naive T cells measured by flow cytometry correlated strongly with observed TCR beta diversity. Because the CMV infection status of the donors was unknown, age-related changes in expanded clonotypes may potentially have been confounded. Compared with the aged group, the long-lived group had more naive CD4+ T cells, fewer expanded clones and increased TCR diversity, suggesting age selection. Because profiling used bulk unsorted PBMCs, naive and antigen-experienced compartments could not be compared conclusively. Estimates of total diversity based on one million sequenced T cells were considered lower bounds and underestimates.

The receptor comes from a man aged 25 to 45 in good health. Input material: blood. The chain uses TRBV29-1 and TRBJ1-1; no D gene is confidently identified. The nucleotides read TGCAGCGCCGGGTGGGCTTTCTTT. This gives the protein CSAGWAFF.